The clone carrying this TCR beta chain was picked up a small number of times. V was clipped by 0 bases and J by 5 bases, with 11 bases between them. Germline lookup yields CDR1 WSHSY and CDR2 SAAADI. CDR3 length equals 15 residues. The data were taken from a study of spatial heterogeneity in lung cancer. At the level of the study: Alpha-chain sequences were consistently detected in smaller numbers than beta-chain sequences.

Time point in this sample: blood at routine non-recurrence follow-up after resection. Sequencing was performed on whole RNA extracted from tumor and nontumor lung tissue, or from frozen PBMC, and the material was left unsorted. Individually, TCR cDNA molecules were each labelled with a unique molecular identifier. TCRdb reprocessed the 5' RACE reads via MiXCR and lists one record per CDR3 protein. The sample lists some 32,000 distinct CDR3 sequences; roughly 10% were seen once. This sequence was found in a female donor with early-stage non-small cell lung cancer. The V call is TRBV10-2, the J call TRBJ1-5; no clear D gene. Here the sequenced sample was PBMCs, taken at follow-up. The CDR3: CASSESGGTYQPQHF. The DNA for the CDR3 is TGCGCCAGCAGTGAGTCGGGCGGAACCTATCAGCCCCAGCATTTT.